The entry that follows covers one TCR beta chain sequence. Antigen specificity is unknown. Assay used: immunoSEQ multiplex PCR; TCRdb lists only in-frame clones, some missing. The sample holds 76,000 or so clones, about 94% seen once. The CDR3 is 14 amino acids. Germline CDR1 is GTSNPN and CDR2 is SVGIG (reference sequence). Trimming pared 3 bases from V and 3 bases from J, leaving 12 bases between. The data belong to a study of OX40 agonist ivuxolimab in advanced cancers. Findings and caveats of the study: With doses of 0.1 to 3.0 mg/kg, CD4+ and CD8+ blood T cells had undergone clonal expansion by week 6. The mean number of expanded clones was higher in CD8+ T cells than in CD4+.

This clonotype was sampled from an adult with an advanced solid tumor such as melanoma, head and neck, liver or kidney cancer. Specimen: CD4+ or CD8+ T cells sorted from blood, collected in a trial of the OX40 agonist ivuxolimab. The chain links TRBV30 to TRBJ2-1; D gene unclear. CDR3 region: CAWSVGQVYNEQFF. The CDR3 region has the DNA TGTGCCTGGAGCGTAGGGCAGGTCTACAATGAGCAGTTCTTC.